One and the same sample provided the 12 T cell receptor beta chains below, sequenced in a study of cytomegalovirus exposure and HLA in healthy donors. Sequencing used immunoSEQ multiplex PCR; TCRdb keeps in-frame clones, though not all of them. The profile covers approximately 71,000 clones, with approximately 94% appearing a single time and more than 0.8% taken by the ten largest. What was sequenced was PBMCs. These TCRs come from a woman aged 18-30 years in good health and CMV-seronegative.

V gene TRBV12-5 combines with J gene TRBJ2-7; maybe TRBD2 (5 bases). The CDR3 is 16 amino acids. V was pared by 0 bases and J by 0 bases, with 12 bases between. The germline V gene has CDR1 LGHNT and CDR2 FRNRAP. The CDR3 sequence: CASGLVVRGSSYEQYF. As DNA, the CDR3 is TGTGCTAGTGGTTTGGTAGTGAGAGGGAGCTCCTACGAGCAGTACTTC.

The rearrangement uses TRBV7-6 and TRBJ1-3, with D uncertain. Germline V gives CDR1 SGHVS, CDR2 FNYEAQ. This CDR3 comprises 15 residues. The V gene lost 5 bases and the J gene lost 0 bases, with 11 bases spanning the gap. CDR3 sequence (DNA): TGTGCCAGCAGCCCAGGACTCTCCTCTGGAAACACCATATATTTT. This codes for CASSPGLSSGNTIYF. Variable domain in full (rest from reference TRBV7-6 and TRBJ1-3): GAGVSQSPRYKVTKRGQDVALRCDPISGHVSLYWYRQALGQGPEFLTYFNYEAQQDKSGLPNDRFSAERPEGSISTLTIQRTEQRDSAMYRCASSPGLSSGNTIYFGEGSWLTVV.

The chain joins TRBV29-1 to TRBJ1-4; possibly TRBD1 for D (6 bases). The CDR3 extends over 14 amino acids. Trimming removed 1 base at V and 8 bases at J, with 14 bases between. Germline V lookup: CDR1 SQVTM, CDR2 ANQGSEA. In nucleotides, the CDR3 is TGCAGCGTTGAAGGGCCAGGGGAAGGGGAAAAACTGTTTTTT. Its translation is CSVEGPGEGEKLFF.

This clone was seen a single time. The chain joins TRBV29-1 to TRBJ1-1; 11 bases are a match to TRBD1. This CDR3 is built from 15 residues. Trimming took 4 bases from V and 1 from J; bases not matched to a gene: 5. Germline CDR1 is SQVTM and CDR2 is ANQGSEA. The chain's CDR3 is CSVAGTGGRNTEAFF. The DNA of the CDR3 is TGCAGCGTTGCTGGGACAGGGGGGCGGAACACTGAAGCTTTCTTT.

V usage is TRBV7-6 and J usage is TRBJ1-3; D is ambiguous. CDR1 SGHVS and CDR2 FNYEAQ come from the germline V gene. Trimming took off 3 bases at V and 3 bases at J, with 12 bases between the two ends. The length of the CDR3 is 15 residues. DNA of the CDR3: TGTGCCAGCAGCTTTGCCCAAGGAGGTGGAAACACCATATATTTT. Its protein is CASSFAQGGGNTIYF.

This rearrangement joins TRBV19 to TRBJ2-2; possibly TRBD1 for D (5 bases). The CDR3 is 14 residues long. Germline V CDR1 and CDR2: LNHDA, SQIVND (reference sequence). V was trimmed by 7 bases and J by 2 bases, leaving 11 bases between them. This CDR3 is CASKATVNTGELFF. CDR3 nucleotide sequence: TGTGCCAGTAAAGCGACAGTTAACACCGGGGAGCTGTTTTTT.

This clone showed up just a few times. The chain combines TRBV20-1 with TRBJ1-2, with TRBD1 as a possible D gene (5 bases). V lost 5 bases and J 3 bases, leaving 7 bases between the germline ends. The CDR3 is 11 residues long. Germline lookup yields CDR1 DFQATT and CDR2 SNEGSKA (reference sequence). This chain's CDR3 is CSARGDYGYTF. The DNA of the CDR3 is TGCAGTGCTCGGGGGGACTATGGCTACACCTTC.

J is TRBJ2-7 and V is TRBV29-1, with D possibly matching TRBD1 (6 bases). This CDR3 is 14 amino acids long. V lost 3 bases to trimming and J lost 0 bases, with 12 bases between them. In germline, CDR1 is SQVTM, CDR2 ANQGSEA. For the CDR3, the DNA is TGCAGCGTTGACCCGGGACACGGCTCCTACGAGCAGTACTTC. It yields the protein CSVDPGHGSYEQYF.

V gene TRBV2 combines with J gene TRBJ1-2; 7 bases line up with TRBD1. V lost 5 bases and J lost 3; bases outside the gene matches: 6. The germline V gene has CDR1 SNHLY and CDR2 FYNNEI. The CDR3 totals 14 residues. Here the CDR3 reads CASSYITGDYGYTF. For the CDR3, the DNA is TGTGCCAGCAGTTATATCACAGGGGACTATGGCTACACCTTC.

The CDR3 coding sequence is TGTGCCAGAAGCTACTCGGGACAGCGCACCTACGAGCAGTACTTC. Its translation is CARSYSGQRTYEQYF. This chain uses TRBV5-3 with TRBJ2-7, with TRBD1 matching over 7 bases. TRBV5-3 is designated an ORF whose function remains uncertain. This CDR3 has 15 residues. After removal of 3 bases from V and 2 bases from J, the junction contained 8 bases not matched to a gene.

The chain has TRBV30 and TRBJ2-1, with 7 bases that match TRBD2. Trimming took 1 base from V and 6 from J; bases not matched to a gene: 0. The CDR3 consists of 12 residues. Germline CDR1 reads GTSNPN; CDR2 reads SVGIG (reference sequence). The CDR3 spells CAWSGTSNEQFF. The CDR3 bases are TGTGCCTGGAGTGGGACTAGCAATGAGCAGTTCTTC.

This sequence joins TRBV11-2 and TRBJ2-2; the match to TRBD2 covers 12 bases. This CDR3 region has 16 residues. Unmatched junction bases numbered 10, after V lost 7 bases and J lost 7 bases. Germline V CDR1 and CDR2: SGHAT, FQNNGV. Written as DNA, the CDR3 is TGTGCCAGCACCCTAGGACTAGCGGGATATGGCGGGGAGCTGTTTTTT. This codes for CASTLGLAGYGGELFF.